The 22 T cell receptor beta chains listed next were all sequenced from one sample in a study of blood T cell repertoires in COVID-19. Data came from immunoSEQ multiplex PCR; TCRdb stores just in-frame clones and leaves some out. The sample lists 270,000 or so clones; 75% to 90% were seen once. The source material was peripheral blood. These receptors all come from a man aged 35 to 55 with acute or convalescent COVID-19.

The chain employs TRBV5-1 and TRBJ2-7, with D hard to call. The CDR3 covers 13 residues. Trimming pared 1 base from V and 7 bases from J, leaving 12 bases between. Germline V gene sequence: CDR1 SGHRS, CDR2 YFSETQ. In nucleotides, the CDR3 is TGCGCCAGCAGCTTGAACAGCCCCCTGGAGCAGTACTTC. Amino acid sequence: CASSLNSPLEQYF.

The chain carries TRBV19 and TRBJ1-5; 11 nucleotides agree with TRBD1. The V gene's germline CDR1 is LNHDA and CDR2 SQIVND (reference sequence). This CDR3 is 13 amino acids long. V shed 10 bases, J shed 6 bases, and the junction held 5 bases outside the gene matches. Here the CDR3 reads CATADRGRQPQHF. CDR3 nucleotides: TGTGCCACAGCGGACAGGGGGCGTCAGCCCCAGCATTTT.

The chain is built from TRBV7-2 and TRBJ2-7, with D maybe TRBD1 (5 bases). CDR1 and CDR2 (germline): SGHTA, FQGNSA. The ends were cut back, 1 base at V and 11 bases at J, with 9 bases in the middle. The CDR3 spans 11 residues. The CDR3 coding sequence is TGTGCCAGCAGCTTAGAAGGGGTGAAGTACTTC. Amino acid sequence: CASSLEGVKYF.

This rearrangement joins TRBV5-1 to TRBJ2-1; a possible D gene is TRBD1 (7 bases). Germline V gene sequence: CDR1 SGHRS, CDR2 YFSETQ. V shed 4 bases and J shed 11 bases, with 19 bases lying between them. The CDR3 runs 14 residues. The CDR3 spells CASSPSRGAGQQFF. CDR3 nucleotides: TGCGCCAGCAGCCCGTCCAGGGGGGCGGGCCAGCAGTTCTTC.

The chain couples TRBV4-2 to TRBJ2-1; 13 bases match TRBD2. The CDR3 is 16 residues long. V shed 4 bases, J shed 5 bases, and the junction held 5 bases outside the gene matches. Germline-derived CDR1 and CDR2 are LGHNA and YNFKEQ. The CDR3 sequence is CASSRVLAGGDNEQFF. The CDR3 nucleotides read TGTGCCAGCAGCCGAGTACTAGCGGGGGGGGACAATGAGCAGTTCTTC.

V usage is TRBV7-8 and J usage is TRBJ2-1, with D tentatively TRBD1 (5 bases). From germline, CDR1 is SGHVS and CDR2 FQNEAQ. The CDR3 runs to 14 residues. The V and J ends lost 5 bases and 8 bases respectively, with 16 bases between them. The CDR3 sequence: CASSPLTQGYEQFF. The CDR3 DNA is TGTGCCAGCAGCCCTCTAACCCAGGGATATGAGCAGTTCTTC.

The chain has TRBV7-9 and TRBJ1-3; 8 bases fit TRBD1. Germline CDR1 reads SEHNR; CDR2 reads FQNEAQ (reference sequence). Trimming took 7 bases from V and 3 from J; bases not matched to a gene: 11. The CDR3 is 16 amino acids. The CDR3 protein is CASIPQGAGYGNTIYF. The CDR3 DNA reads as TGTGCCAGCATCCCGCAGGGGGCAGGTTATGGAAACACCATATATTTT.

CDR3 region: CASSSWRGAGGHYEQFF. The DNA for the CDR3 is TGTGCCAGTAGTTCTTGGAGAGGAGCGGGGGGGCATTATGAGCAGTTCTTC. The chain is built from TRBV19 and TRBJ2-1; 10 bases agree with TRBD2. CDR3 length: 17 amino acids. The germline CDR1 and CDR2 sequences are LNHDA and SQIVND (reference sequence). Trimming took 5 bases from V and 8 from J; bases not matched to a gene: 15.

This sequence joins TRBV5-6 and TRBJ1-2, with unresolved D. V was trimmed by 2 bases and J by 8 bases, leaving 13 bases between them. CDR3 length equals 13 residues. CDR1 SGHDT and CDR2 YYEEEE come from the germline V gene. Written as DNA, the CDR3 is TGTGCCAGCAGCTTTTCGCTGGAGTCGGGCTACACCTTC. Amino acids: CASSFSLESGYTF.

V usage is TRBV7-6 and J usage is TRBJ2-3, with 12 bases fitting TRBD2. This CDR3 comprises 18 residues. Germline loops: CDR1 SGHVS, CDR2 FNYEAQ. V was clipped by 5 bases and J by 0 bases; unmatched bases: 9. This chain's CDR3 is CASSALSSGGASTDTQYF. The DNA of the CDR3 is TGTGCCAGCAGCGCACTCTCTAGCGGGGGGGCTAGCACAGATACGCAGTATTTT.

This chain links TRBV18 with TRBJ1-5; D uncertain. V lost 2 bases and J 0 bases, leaving 8 bases between the germline ends. CDR3 size: 15 residues. Germline V gives CDR1 KGHSH, CDR2 LQKENI. CDR3 residues: CASSPGQVSNQPQHF. As DNA, the CDR3 is TGTGCCAGCTCACCAGGGCAGGTTAGCAATCAGCCCCAGCATTTT.

This clone appeared a single time. The chain combines TRBV3-1 (or the pseudogene TRBV3-2) with TRBJ2-7; D gene ambiguous. Looked up from germline, CDR1 is LGHDT and CDR2 is YNNKEL (reference sequence). This CDR3 has 14 residues. Trimming cost V 1 base and J 1 base, with 8 bases left between them. The CDR3 here is CASSQVPQSYEQYF. The CDR3 coding sequence is TGTGCCAGCAGCCAAGTCCCACAATCCTACGAGCAGTACTTC.

V gene TRBV2 combines with J gene TRBJ2-7, with D maybe TRBD2 (6 bases). V lost 0 bases and J lost 0, with 12 bases in between. The CDR3 has 16 residues. CDR1 is SNHLY, CDR2 FYNNEI, per germline. CDR3 sequence reads: CASSEALAGRSYEQYF. Written as DNA, the CDR3 is TGTGCCAGCAGTGAAGCGCTTGCGGGGCGCTCCTACGAGCAGTACTTC.

This clone was recorded only once. This chain connects TRBV9 to TRBJ2-7; D remains ambiguous. The CDR3 contains 14 residues. Germline values: CDR1 SGDLS, CDR2 YYNGEE. Trimming removed 0 bases at V and 0 bases at J, with 7 bases between. The DNA for the CDR3 is TGTGCCAGCAGCGTAGCCTCGGGCTCCTACGAGCAGTACTTC. Translating gives CASSVASGSYEQYF.

The chain joins TRBV5-1 to TRBJ2-2; possible D gene TRBD2, 6 bases. The CDR3 loop spans 15 amino acids. V was cut by 4 bases and J by 4 bases, with 14 bases left in between. In germline, CDR1 is SGHRS, CDR2 YFSETQ. CDR3 loop: CASSPPRGGTGELFF. The DNA for the CDR3 is TGCGCCAGCAGCCCCCCCCGGGGAGGCACCGGGGAGCTGTTTTTT. The entire variable domain, with the rest obtained from reference TRBV5-1 and TRBJ2-2, is as follows: KAGVTQTPRYLIKTRGQQVTLSCSPISGHRSVSWYQQTPGQGLQFLFEYFSETQRNKGNFPGRFSGRQFSNSRSEMNVSTLELGDSALYLCASSPPRGGTGELFFGEGSRLTVL.

This clone was recorded only once. V and J are TRBV10-3 and TRBJ1-2; unclear D gene. The CDR3 extends over 12 amino acids. Germline V gene data show CDR1 as ENHRY and CDR2 as SYGVKD. V lost 6 bases and J lost 2, with 7 bases in between. The CDR3 loop reads CAIRSFNYGYTF. The CDR3 DNA sequence: TGTGCCATCAGAAGCTTCAACTATGGCTACACCTTC.

This clone was detected once. The V gene is TRBV5-4, the J gene TRBJ1-6; 7 bases agree with TRBD1. The V and J ends lost 4 bases and 10 bases, in that order; junction bases with no gene match: 11. This CDR3 has 15 amino acids. Germline CDR1 is SGHNT and CDR2 is YYREEE (reference sequence). CDR3 in DNA: TGTGCCAGCAGCGCGGCCGCAGGGGGAGGATCACCCCTCCACTTT. Its protein product is CASSAAAGGGSPLHF.

This clone has just one count. The chain has TRBV5-3 and TRBJ1-5; 12 bases are a match to TRBD1. TRBV5-3 counts as an open reading frame of uncertain function. The length of the CDR3 is 19 residues. The ends lost 6 bases at V and 6 bases at J; junction bases unmatched: 19. CDR3 in DNA: TGTGCCAGAACCCGAAGGGACAGGGGGCGAATTAATGAGGGTCAGCCCCAGCATTTT. Translation gives CARTRRDRGRINEGQPQHF.

CDR3 DNA: TGTGCCAGCAGCCCCGGTCCGCCGGGAGCTGAAGCTTTCTTT. Protein sequence: CASSPGPPGAEAFF. V gene TRBV6-5 combines with J gene TRBJ1-1; D not resolved. Germline lookup yields CDR1 MNHEY and CDR2 SVGAGI. Trimming pared 6 bases from V and 6 bases from J, leaving 17 bases between. This CDR3 comprises 14 residues.

Here the CDR3 reads CASSLDWTSGGAQGTGELFF. CDR3 nucleotides: TGCGCCAGCAGCTTGGACTGGACTAGCGGGGGGGCCCAGGGCACCGGGGAGCTGTTTTTT. The rearrangement uses TRBV5-1 and TRBJ2-2; TRBD2 agrees at 15 bases. The V segment lost 0 bases and the J segment 4 bases; nucleotides outside the gene matches: 10. Per the germline V gene, CDR1 is SGHRS and CDR2 is YFSETQ. This CDR3 contains 20 residues.

The J gene is TRBJ1-1, the V gene TRBV4-1; D perhaps matches TRBD1 (5 bases). The germline CDR1 and CDR2 sequences are MGHRA and YSYEKL. This CDR3 comprises 16 residues. V was shortened by 5 bases and J by 0 bases, with 16 bases between the two germline ends. The CDR3 DNA is TGCGCCAGCAGCGAAGGGGCAGTGCTGATGAACACTGAAGCTTTCTTT. Translation: CASSEGAVLMNTEAFF.

The V call is TRBV11-2, the J call TRBJ2-3, with 7 bases aligning to TRBD1. The J segment lost 4 bases and the V segment lost 5 bases, leaving 3 bases of the junction unmatched. Germline V gene data show CDR1 as SGHAT and CDR2 as FQNNGV. The CDR3 is made up of 13 amino acids. DNA for the CDR3: TGTGCCAGCAGCAAGACAGGGCCAGATACGCAGTATTTT. The encoded protein is CASSKTGPDTQYF.